This T cell receptor (beta chain) came from a study of CD8+CD57+ T cells in acquired aplastic anemia. Overall study findings and caveats: Found in both controls and patients were around 30 CD8+ CDR3 sequences.

This clonotype is a singleton in its sample. Its target is unknown. The template for TCR beta VDJ and CDR3 sequence profiling was genomic DNA. TCRdb fed the reads into MiXCR, producing one record per CDR3 protein. This sample carries 200,000 or so distinct CDR3 sequences, over 60% of them seen once, and the ten largest clones take under 60%. V lost 2 bases and J lost 2; bases outside the gene matches: 3. The CDR3 loop spans 14 amino acids. Germline loops: CDR1 SGHVS, CDR2 FNYEAQ. The sample comprised sorted CD4+, CD8+, or CD8+CD57+ T cells (not recorded which) from PBMCs. The rearrangement uses TRBV7-6 and TRBJ2-7, with TRBD1 matching 7 bases. The receptor was isolated from a human donor with severe aplastic anemia or a healthy control (not recorded which). The CDR3 sequence: CASSLQGVAYEQYF. The CDR3 DNA is TGTGCCAGCAGCTTACAGGGGGTCGCCTACGAGCAGTACTTC.